This TCR beta chain was found in a study of identical twins. Overall study findings and caveats: Researchers reported excess low generation probability among twin-shared out-of-frame alpha sequences. Cord blood's abundant beta clonotypes had fewer insertions, unlike memory repertoires. Conclusions rested on cross-sectional statistics rather than following the same donors.

In the case of this clonotype: The target antigen is unknown. One end of the junction fails to match germline, which may point to a read error.

TCRdb passed the 5' RACE reads through MiXCR, listing each CDR3 protein once. The repertoire holds more than 1.5 million distinct CDR3 sequences, with around 29% as singletons. This CDR3 contains 16 residues. Germline V gives CDR1 MNHEY, CDR2 SVGAGI. Sequenced: cord blood. The chain employs TRBV6-5 and TRBJ1-2; no reliable D call. This TCR was recovered from a newborn girl in good health. This CDR3 is CASSYSQAQPNYGYTF. The CDR3 region has the DNA TGTGCCAGCAGTTACTCCCAGGCTCAACCTAATTATGGCTACACCTTC.